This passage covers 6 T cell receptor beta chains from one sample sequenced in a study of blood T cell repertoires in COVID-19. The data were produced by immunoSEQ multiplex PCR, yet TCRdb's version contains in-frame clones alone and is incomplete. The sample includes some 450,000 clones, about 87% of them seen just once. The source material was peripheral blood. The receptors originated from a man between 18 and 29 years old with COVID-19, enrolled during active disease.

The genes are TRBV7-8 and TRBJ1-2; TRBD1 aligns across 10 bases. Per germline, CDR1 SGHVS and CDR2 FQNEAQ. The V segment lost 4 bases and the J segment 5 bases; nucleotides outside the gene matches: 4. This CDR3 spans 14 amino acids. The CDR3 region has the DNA TGTGCCAGCAGCTACAGGACAGGGGGGTATGGCTACACCTTC. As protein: CASSYRTGGYGYTF.

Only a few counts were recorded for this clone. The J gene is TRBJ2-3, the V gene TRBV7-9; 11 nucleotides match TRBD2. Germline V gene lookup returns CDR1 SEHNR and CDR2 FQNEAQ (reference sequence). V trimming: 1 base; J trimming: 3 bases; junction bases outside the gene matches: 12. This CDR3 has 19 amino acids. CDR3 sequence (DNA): TGTGCCAGCAGCTTAGTTCTTGAACCGGGACTAGCGGAAACAGATACGCAGTATTTT. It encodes CASSLVLEPGLAETDTQYF.

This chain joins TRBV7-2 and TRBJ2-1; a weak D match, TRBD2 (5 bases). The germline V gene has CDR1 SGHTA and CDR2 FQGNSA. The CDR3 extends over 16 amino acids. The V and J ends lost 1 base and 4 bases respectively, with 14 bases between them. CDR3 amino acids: CASSLGTGMGYNEQFF. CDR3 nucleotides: TGTGCCAGCAGCTTAGGAACGGGGATGGGATACAATGAGCAGTTCTTC.

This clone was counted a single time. CDR3 region: CASLAGQALEQYF. The CDR3 DNA reads as TGTGCCAGCCTAGCGGGACAAGCGCTTGAGCAGTACTTC. The genes are TRBV7-9 and TRBJ2-7; 9 positions match TRBD2. The CDR3 runs 13 residues. V gave up 8 bases and J gave up 7 bases; unmatched junction bases: 9. The V gene's germline CDR1 is SEHNR and CDR2 FQNEAQ (reference sequence). The variable domain in full, with the rest retrieved from reference TRBV7-9 and TRBJ2-7, is DTGVSQNPRHKITKRGQNVTFRCDPISEHNRLYWYRQTLGQGPEFLTYFQNEAQLEKSRLLSDRFSAERPKGSFSTLEIQRTEQGDSAMYLCASLAGQALEQYFGPGTRLTVT.

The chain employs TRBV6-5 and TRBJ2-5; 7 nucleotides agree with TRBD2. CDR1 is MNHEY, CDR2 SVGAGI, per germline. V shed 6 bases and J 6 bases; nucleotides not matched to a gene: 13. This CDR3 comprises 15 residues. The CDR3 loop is CASRDRGGGRQTQYF. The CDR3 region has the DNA TGTGCCAGCAGGGATCGTGGGGGGGGGAGGCAGACCCAGTACTTC.

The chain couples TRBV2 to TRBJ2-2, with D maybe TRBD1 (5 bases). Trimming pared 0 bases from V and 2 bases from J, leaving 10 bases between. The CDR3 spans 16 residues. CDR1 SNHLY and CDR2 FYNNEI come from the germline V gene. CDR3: CASSEAYDRNTGELFF. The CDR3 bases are TGTGCCAGCAGTGAAGCCTATGACAGAAACACCGGGGAGCTGTTTTTT.